There are many counts of the clone carrying this T cell receptor (beta chain). The record originates from a study of early T cells in non-severe SARS-CoV-2 infection. In germline, CDR1 is SQVTM, CDR2 ANQGSEA. The CDR3 is 16 amino acids. The ends lost 0 bases at V and 8 bases at J; junction bases unmatched: 8. Researchers attached unique molecular identifiers to individual cDNA molecules. TCRdb re-called the 5' RACE reads with MiXCR, one entry per CDR3 protein. The table includes roughly 35,000 distinct CDR3 sequences, approximately 7% detected once. The J gene is TRBJ2-3, the V gene TRBV29-1, with 13 bases lining up with TRBD2. This sequence originates from an adult who was a healthcare worker with PCR-confirmed SARS-CoV-2 infection or an uninfected control (not recorded which). Sequenced: whole blood. In nucleotides, the CDR3 is TGCAGCGTTGAAGAAGGGACTAGCGGGACCTTCAGTACGCAGTATTTT. Residues: CSVEEGTSGTFSTQYF.